The 11 T cell receptor beta chains below were found in one sample sequenced in a study of blood T cell repertoires in COVID-19. TCRdb's table, derived via immunoSEQ multiplex PCR, lists solely in-frame clones and lacks some. The data contain 100,000 to 150,000 clones, 90% of them singletons. Specimen: peripheral blood. The receptor set was obtained from a man between 60 and 75 years old with COVID-19, enrolled during active disease.

The CDR3 spells CASSPPDRTAEAFF. The DNA for the CDR3 is TGTGCCAGCAGTCCCCCCGACAGGACCGCTGAAGCTTTCTTT. The rearrangement links TRBV27 to TRBJ1-1; tentative D call: TRBD1 (6 bases). Per germline, CDR1 MNHEY and CDR2 SMNVEV (reference sequence). The CDR3 is 14 amino acids. Trimming stripped 5 bases from V and 6 bases from J, with 16 bases between.

This clone was counted a single time. The genes are TRBV5-4 and TRBJ2-5; TRBD2 aligns across 7 bases. Germline trimming cut 2 bases from V and 0 bases from J; bases unmatched to any gene: 7. The CDR3 consists of 16 residues. Germline CDR1 and CDR2: SGHNT and YYREEE (reference sequence). CDR3 DNA sequence: TGTGCCAGCAGCTTTTACGGGGGGAGGGACCAAGAGACCCAGTACTTC. This encodes CASSFYGGRDQETQYF.

The genes are TRBV30 and TRBJ1-2, with 8 bases identical to TRBD1. V was clipped by 4 bases and J by 2 bases; unmatched bases: 12. This CDR3 is built from 16 residues. CDR1 GTSNPN and CDR2 SVGIG come from the germline V gene (reference sequence). The CDR3 coding sequence is TGTGCCTGGAACCGACAGGGGCCCCACTCAAACTATGGCTACACCTTC. Its translation is CAWNRQGPHSNYGYTF.

The chain recombines TRBV30 with TRBJ1-5; D uncertain. Germline V gene sequence: CDR1 GTSNPN, CDR2 SVGIG (reference sequence). V lost 0 bases, J lost 2 bases, and 5 bases lay in between. The CDR3 is 13 amino acids. DNA of the CDR3: TGTGCCTGGAGTGTAACACGCAATCAGCCCCAGCATTTT. Its protein product is CAWSVTRNQPQHF.

The gene calls are TRBV27 and TRBJ2-7; 7 bases agree with TRBD2. CDR1 is MNHEY, CDR2 SMNVEV, per germline (reference sequence). Trimming removed 10 bases from V and 0 bases from J; junction bases left unmatched: 9. The CDR3 consists of 14 residues. CDR3 sequence reads: CATSPSGFSYEQYF. In DNA, the CDR3 is TGTGCCACCTCCCCTAGCGGTTTCTCCTACGAGCAGTACTTC.

The chain combines TRBV3-1 (or the pseudogene TRBV3-2) with TRBJ2-1, with TRBD2 matching 9 bases. Germline CDR1 is LGHDT and CDR2 is YNNKEL (reference sequence). Trimming took 7 bases from V and 5 from J; bases not matched to a gene: 9. The CDR3 is 15 amino acids. This CDR3 reads CASMEISGSHNEQFF. The CDR3, as DNA: TGTGCCAGCATGGAAATTAGCGGGAGCCACAATGAGCAGTTCTTC.

The chain links TRBV21-1 to TRBJ2-7; the table's D call, TRBD2, has no DNA check behind it. TRBV21-1 is listed as a pseudogene. The CDR3 is 15 residues long. The CDR3 protein is CASSKSTGGTEEQYF. DNA of the CDR3: TGTGCCAGCAGCAAATCGACGGGAGGGACCGAAGAGCAGTACTTC.

The CDR3 sequence is CASSLDQGRNTEAFF. DNA for the CDR3: TGCGCCAGCAGCTTGGATCAGGGCAGGAACACTGAAGCTTTCTTT. This chain uses TRBV5-1 with TRBJ1-1; tentative D call: TRBD1 (5 bases). Trimming pared 0 bases from V and 1 base from J, leaving 10 bases between. In germline, CDR1 is SGHRS, CDR2 YFSETQ. This CDR3 spans 15 amino acids.

The chain combines TRBV5-3 with TRBJ2-1; 13 nucleotides align to TRBD2. TRBV5-3 is placed among ORFs of uncertain function. The CDR3 is 16 amino acids. After removal of 0 bases from V and 4 bases from J, the junction contained 1 base not matched to a gene. In DNA, the CDR3 is TGTGCCAGAAGCTTGGGACTAGCGGGAGGATACAATGAGCAGTTCTTC. Translation: CARSLGLAGGYNEQFF.

This chain uses TRBV25-1 with TRBJ2-5; D is perhaps TRBD1 (6 bases). The CDR3 has 14 residues. Deletions cut 1 base from V and 3 bases from J, with 9 bases between. Germline CDR1 is MGHDK and CDR2 is SYGVNS. The CDR3 region is CASSEFSGEETQYF. In DNA form, the CDR3 reads TGTGCCAGCAGTGAATTTTCAGGGGAAGAGACCCAGTACTTC.

The rearrangement links TRBV2 to TRBJ2-7; the match to TRBD2 covers 7 bases. The CDR3 runs to 14 residues. Germline assignment: CDR1 SNHLY and CDR2 FYNNEI. V dropped 8 bases and J dropped 3; count of bases not matched to a gene: 10. CDR3 nucleotide sequence: TGTGCCAGCGCCTCTCTGGCGGGAGACTACGAGCAGTACTTC. Residues: CASASLAGDYEQYF.